A selection of T cell receptor beta chains follows, all from one sample in a study of CD8 T cells in Susac syndrome. TCRdb fed the immunoSEQ multiplex PCR reads into MiXCR, producing one record per CDR3 protein. This table has about 140,000 distinct CDR3 sequences, around 96% appearing once. The sequencing input was CD4+ T cells from PBMCs. These receptors all stem from a human donor with multiple sclerosis. The CDR3 runs from the conserved cysteine through the conserved F or W. The D gene is left open where the match is weak. Not every row has a clone size; where given, it reads once, few, many or a size class.

j_call,d_call,clone_size,v_call,cdr3_aa,cdr3_nt
TRBJ1-2,TRBD1,.,TRBV2,CASSRLGTGGTGYTF,TGTGCCAGCAGTCGACTTGGGACAGGGGGCACTGGCTACACCTTC
TRBJ2-7,TRBD1,once,TRBV4-3,CASSQLGQGVREQYF,TGCGCCAGCAGCCAATTGGGACAGGGGGTACGAGAGCAGTACTTC
TRBJ2-1,TRBD1,.,TRBV20-1,CSASRGSGGPYNEQFF,TGCAGTGCTAGCAGGGGGAGTGGGGGCCCTTACAATGAGCAGTTCTTC
TRBJ2-4,TRBD1,.,TRBV20-1,CSALGGVLIQYF,TGCAGTGCCCTAGGGGGCGTCCTTATTCAGTACTTC
TRBJ2-7,.,.,TRBV2,CASSVLGRPSSYEQYF,TGTGCCAGCAGTGTTTTGGGGCGCCCAAGCTCCTACGAGCAGTACTTC
TRBJ1-5,.,.,TRBV28,CASSYGNQPQHF,TGTGCCAGCAGCTACGGCAATCAGCCCCAGCATTTT
TRBJ2-3,TRBD2,.,TRBV29-1,CSARAGGLDTQYF,TGCAGCGCCCGAGCGGGGGGGTTAGATACGCAGTATTTT
TRBJ2-1,.,once,TRBV6-4,CASSDEASAQNEQFF,TGTGCCAGCAGTGACGAAGCTAGTGCTCAAAATGAGCAGTTCTTC
TRBJ2-2,.,.,TRBV5-4,CASSPPRGTNTGELFF,TGTGCCAGCAGCCCCCCGCGGGGAACGAACACCGGGGAGCTGTTTTTT
TRBJ2-2,.,.,TRBV7-2,CASSLAAGQTGELFF,TGTGCCAGCAGCTTAGCGGCAGGCCAGACCGGGGAGCTGTTTTTT
TRBJ2-1,.,.,TRBV7-8,CASSLAEANNEQFF,TGTGCCAGCAGCTTAGCGGAGGCTAACAATGAGCAGTTCTTC
TRBJ2-5,.,.,TRBV3-1,CASSQDPGGETQYF,TGTGCCAGCAGCCAAGATCCAGGCGGAGAGACCCAGTACTTC
TRBJ2-2,.,.,TRBV29-1,CSVEEGDWGTGELFF,TGCAGCGTTGAAGAGGGGGATTGGGGCACCGGGGAGCTGTTTTTT
TRBJ2-3,.,.,TRBV6-1,CASSDWGEGTDTQYF,TGTGCCAGCAGTGATTGGGGGGAGGGCACAGATACGCAGTATTTT
TRBJ2-1,.,.,TRBV7-9,CASSFGLNNEQFF,TGTGCCAGCAGCTTTGGCTTAAACAATGAGCAGTTCTTC
TRBJ1-2,.,.,TRBV5-1,CASSLEGQYGYTF,TGCGCCAGCAGCTTGGAGGGGCAGTATGGCTACACCTTC
TRBJ2-3,.,.,TRBV7-3,CASSFRGMSTDTQYF,TGTGCCAGCAGCTTTAGAGGGATGAGCACAGATACGCAGTATTTT
TRBJ1-1,.,.,TRBV3-1,CASSQEEGNSEAFF,TGTGCCAGCAGCCAAGAGGAAGGGAATAGTGAAGCTTTCTTT
TRBJ2-3,TRBD2,.,TRBV24-1,CATQRETDTQYF,TGTGCCACCCAGCGGGAGACAGATACGCAGTATTTT
TRBJ2-1,TRBD2,.,TRBV3-1,CASSQRGLAGIYNEQFF,TGTGCCAGCAGCCAAAGGGGACTAGCGGGAATCTACAATGAGCAGTTCTTC
TRBJ1-6,.,.,TRBV12-3/TRBV12-4,CATTRAGYSPLHF,TGTGCCACCACCCGGGCCGGCTATTCACCCCTCCACTTT
TRBJ2-7,.,.,TRBV29-1,CSVVGANYEQYF,TGCAGCGTTGTAGGCGCAAATTACGAGCAGTACTTC
TRBJ2-7,.,.,TRBV20-1,CSAREQAYEQYF,TGCAGTGCTAGAGAGCAGGCCTACGAGCAGTACTTC
TRBJ1-2,TRBD1,.,TRBV6-2/TRBV6-3,CASSYPTGGNGYTF,TGTGCCAGCAGTTACCCCACAGGGGGCAATGGCTACACCTTC
TRBJ2-7,TRBD2,.,TRBV3-1,CASRGTSGSLYEQYF,TGTGCCAGCAGGGGAACTAGCGGGAGTTTGTACGAGCAGTACTTC
TRBJ2-1,.,.,TRBV29-1,CSVERGAAYNEQFF,TGCAGCGTTGAGCGGGGAGCGGCCTACAATGAGCAGTTCTTC
TRBJ1-5,.,.,TRBV30,CAWSRWDSDQPQHF,TGTGCCTGGAGCCGGTGGGACTCGGATCAGCCCCAGCATTTT
TRBJ2-6,TRBD2,.,TRBV6-5,CASSYLKREAGANVLTF,TGTGCCAGCAGTTACCTGAAGCGGGAGGCGGGGGCCAACGTCCTGACTTTC
TRBJ2-5,.,.,TRBV29-1,CSVESGPETQYF,TGCAGCGTTGAATCGGGTCCAGAGACCCAGTACTTC
TRBJ2-7,.,once,TRBV28,CASSLLRGSYEQYF,TGTGCCAGCAGTTTATTACGAGGCTCCTACGAGCAGTACTTC
TRBJ2-3,.,.,TRBV24-1,CATSDSGRGTDTQYF,TGTGCCACCAGTGATAGCGGACGGGGCACAGATACGCAGTATTTT
TRBJ2-7,.,.,TRBV28,CASSLWTETYEQYF,TGTGCCAGCAGTTTATGGACAGAAACCTACGAGCAGTACTTC
TRBJ2-7,TRBD2,once,TRBV27,CASSLYSSGGYEQYF,TGTGCCAGCAGTTTATATTCTAGCGGGGGCTACGAGCAGTACTTC
TRBJ2-7,.,.,TRBV11-2,CASSLGEQYF,TGTGCCAGCAGCTTGGGCGAGCAGTACTTC
TRBJ2-5,TRBD1,.,TRBV9,CASSVAGQGLQTQYF,TGTGCCAGCAGCGTAGCGGGACAGGGGTTGCAGACCCAGTACTTC